One and the same sample provided the 16 T cell receptor beta chains below, sequenced in a study of breast tumors, draining lymph nodes, adjacent tissues. The lymph nodes were axillary draining lymph nodes from breast cancer patients. A single record per CDR3 protein comes from TCRdb applying MiXCR to the multiplex PCR reads. The sample lists roughly 100,000 distinct CDR3 sequences; about 30% were seen once. The sequencing input was axillary lymph node tissue. The receptors were gathered from a female donor with breast cancer. Some clones in this sample may be carry-over from other donors' samples.

This clonotype was found many times. The chain combines TRBV20-1 with TRBJ1-2; possible D gene TRBD1, 5 bases. The CDR3 is 14 residues long. From germline, CDR1 is DFQATT and CDR2 SNEGSKA (reference sequence). V was cut by 3 bases and J by 0 bases, with 11 bases left in between. CDR3 protein: CSASPSRANYGYTF. CDR3 bases: TGCAGTGCTAGCCCCTCCAGGGCTAACTATGGCTACACCTTC.

In its sample, this clonotype was seen many times. The V and J genes are TRBV4-3 and TRBJ2-5; 7 bases are a match to TRBD2. The V gene end was trimmed by 1 base and the J gene end by 3 bases; junction bases not matched to a gene: 8. Germline V lookup: CDR1 LGHNA, CDR2 YSLEER. The length of the CDR3 is 16 residues. Here the CDR3 reads CASSQVKGRGEETQYF. In nucleotides, the CDR3 is TGCGCCAGCAGCCAAGTTAAGGGTCGGGGGGAAGAGACCCAGTACTTC.

This clonotype was seen once. The gene calls are TRBV7-9 and TRBJ2-6; TRBD1 matches 9 bases. Germline assignment: CDR1 SEHNR and CDR2 FQNEAQ (reference sequence). The J segment lost 4 bases and the V segment lost 5 bases, leaving 9 bases of the junction unmatched. The CDR3 covers 17 residues. The CDR3 loop reads CASSPRDREAGANVLTF. CDR3 sequence (DNA): TGTGCCAGCAGCCCCCGGGACAGGGAGGCGGGGGCCAACGTCCTGACTTTC.

This clonotype was seen many times. A much larger clone lies one base from this, so it may be a read error. The chain uses TRBV7-3 and TRBJ2-7; 8 bases match TRBD1. The CDR3 runs to 18 residues. From germline, CDR1 is SGHTA and CDR2 FQGTGA. J gave up 5 bases and V 1 base, and 16 bases lay outside the gene matches. The CDR3 loop is CASSLRGRQGWKSHEQYF. In DNA, the CDR3 is TGTGCCAGCAGCTTAAGAGGGAGACAGGGGTGGAAGTCCCACGAGCAGTACTTC. The whole variable domain, filled in from reference TRBV7-3 and TRBJ2-7, reads GAGVSQTPSNKVTEKGKYVELRCDPISGHTALYWYRQSLGQGPEFLIYFQGTGAADDSGLPNDRFFAVRPEGSVSTLKIQRTERGDSAVYLCASSLRGRQGWKSHEQYFGPGTRLTVT.

This chain links TRBV5-4 with TRBJ1-1; weak D call: TRBD1 (5 bases). V was shortened by 0 bases and J by 7 bases, with 7 bases between the two germline ends. Germline CDR1 is SGHNT and CDR2 is YYREEE (reference sequence). This CDR3 region has 12 residues. CDR3 protein: CASSLEGDEAFF. Here the CDR3 DNA reads TGTGCCAGCAGCTTGGAAGGGGATGAAGCTTTCTTT.

This clonotype was picked up many times. The chain employs TRBV6-4 and TRBJ2-1; 7 positions match TRBD1. Germline V lookup: CDR1 MRHNA, CDR2 SNTAGT. This CDR3 spans 16 amino acids. With V trimmed by 6 bases and J by 7 bases, 15 bases remained unmatched. CDR3 DNA sequence: TGTGCCAGCAGCGACCTAAGCAGGGGGTTGGAGAATGAGCAGTTCTTC. Translated: CASSDLSRGLENEQFF.

This clonotype was detected a few times. The chain carries TRBV24-1 and TRBJ1-5, with TRBD1 matching over 10 bases. The germline gives CDR1 KGHDR, CDR2 SFDVKD. V dropped 4 bases and J dropped 6; count of bases not matched to a gene: 11. The length of the CDR3 is 17 residues. The CDR3 bases are TGTGCCACCAGTGACCCCCGGACAGGGGGGGGGGGTCAGCCCCAGCATTTT. Encoded protein: CATSDPRTGGGGQPQHF.

This clonotype has only a few counts. The chain links TRBV6-5 to TRBJ2-1; 10 nucleotides line up with TRBD2. Per the germline V gene, CDR1 is MNHEY and CDR2 is SVGAGI. The CDR3 spans 15 residues. The J segment lost 6 bases and the V segment lost 5 bases, leaving 7 bases of the junction unmatched. The CDR3: CASSPLAGDFNEQFF. DNA for the CDR3: TGTGCCAGCAGTCCCCTAGCGGGAGATTTCAATGAGCAGTTCTTC.

The chain uses TRBV20-1 and TRBJ2-3; tentative D call: TRBD1 (6 bases). Germline values: CDR1 DFQATT, CDR2 SNEGSKA (reference sequence). V lost 1 base, J lost 11 bases, and 22 bases lay in between. The CDR3 runs to 15 residues. The CDR3: CSARVALARGNEQYF. The DNA of the CDR3 is TGCAGTGCTAGAGTGGCCCTAGCCAGGGGCAATGAGCAGTATTTT.

Concerning this clonotype itself: This could be a read error, since a much larger clone is one nucleotide away. The gene calls are TRBV5-4 and TRBJ2-7; TRBD2 is a possible D gene (6 bases). V shed 1 base and J shed 2 bases, with 13 bases lying between them. This CDR3 comprises 15 residues. Germline V gene lookup returns CDR1 SGHNT and CDR2 YYREEE (reference sequence). CDR3 loop: CASSLRGAPPYEQYF. The CDR3 DNA follows: TGTGCCAGCAGCTTGCGCGGGGCCCCCCCCTACGAGCAGTACTTC.

This clonotype was observed a single time. This CDR3 fails to terminate in the conserved phenylalanine or tryptophan, so it likely reflects a read error. V usage is TRBV4-1 and J usage is TRBJ1-1, with a weak D call TRBD1 (5 bases). The germline V gene has CDR1 MGHRA and CDR2 YSYEKL. The CDR3 consists of 13 residues. Trimming cost V 0 bases and J 10 bases, with 12 bases left between them. CDR3 nucleotide sequence: TGCGCCAGCAGCCAAGATCGTCCAGGGAGAGCTTTCCTT. Translating gives CASSQDRPGRAFL.

This clonotype appeared once. This chain connects TRBV29-1 to TRBJ1-6; D gene unclear. CDR3 length: 13 residues. In germline, CDR1 is SQVTM, CDR2 ANQGSEA. V was pared by 8 bases and J by 6 bases, with 14 bases between. The CDR3 bases are TGCAGCTTGTCCGGACCGAGTAATTCACCCCTCCACTTT. It is translated as CSLSGPSNSPLHF.

The chain links TRBV24-1 to TRBJ2-1, with 14 bases that match TRBD2. The CDR3 has 15 residues. Germline V lookup: CDR1 KGHDR, CDR2 SFDVKD. The V and J ends lost 8 bases and 4 bases, in that order; junction bases with no gene match: 3. This CDR3 reads CATTTSGRGYNEQFF. The CDR3 nucleotides are TGTGCCACCACGACTAGCGGGAGGGGGTACAATGAGCAGTTCTTC.

This clonotype was seen at least ten times. The J gene is TRBJ1-3, the V gene TRBV20-1; perhaps TRBD1 as D (5 bases). The CDR3 consists of 16 residues. Germline V lookup: CDR1 DFQATT, CDR2 SNEGSKA (reference sequence). V gave up 3 bases and J gave up 0 bases, with 15 bases separating them. The CDR3 loop reads CSASYPGTVSGNTIYF. The CDR3 coding sequence is TGCAGTGCTAGCTACCCTGGGACGGTCTCTGGAAACACCATATATTTT.

Details on this clonotype: A clone one base away is much larger, so this may be a read error. The rearrangement joins TRBV27 to TRBJ2-1, with 7 bases that match TRBD2. J was trimmed by 9 bases and V by 10 bases; bases with no gene match: 12. Per germline, CDR1 MNHEY and CDR2 SMNVEV (reference sequence). This CDR3 has 13 residues. This CDR3 reads CATSRTSNREQFF. The CDR3 DNA reads TGTGCCACCTCCAGGACTAGTAACCGTGAGCAGTTCTTC.

The sample holds a few counts of this clonotype. This sequence joins TRBV27 and TRBJ1-4, with D perhaps matching TRBD1 (5 bases). The CDR3 loop spans 15 amino acids. Trimming removed 5 bases at V and 7 bases at J, with 17 bases between. Germline V gene lookup returns CDR1 MNHEY and CDR2 SMNVEV (reference sequence). The CDR3 loop reads CASSRDGREGEKLFF. CDR3 in DNA: TGTGCCAGCAGTAGGGACGGGCGGGAGGGTGAAAAACTGTTTTTT.